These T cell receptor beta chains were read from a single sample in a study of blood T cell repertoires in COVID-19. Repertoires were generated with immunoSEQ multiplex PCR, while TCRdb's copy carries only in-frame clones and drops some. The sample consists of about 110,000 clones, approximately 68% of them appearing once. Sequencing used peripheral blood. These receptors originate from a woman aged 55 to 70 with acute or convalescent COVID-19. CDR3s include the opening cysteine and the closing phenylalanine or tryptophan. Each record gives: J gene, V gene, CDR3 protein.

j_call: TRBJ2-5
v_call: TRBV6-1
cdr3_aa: CASSEFVGLAGESQETQYF

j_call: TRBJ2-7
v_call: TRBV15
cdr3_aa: CATSTRLLSSYEQYF

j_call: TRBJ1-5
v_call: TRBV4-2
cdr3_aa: CASSPESRQGHQPQHF

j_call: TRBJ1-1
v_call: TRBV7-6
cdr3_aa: CASSPRGAEAFF

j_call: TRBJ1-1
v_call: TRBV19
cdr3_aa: CASSISTGGTEAFF

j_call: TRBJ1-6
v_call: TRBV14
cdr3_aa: CASSPRGGGKSPLHF

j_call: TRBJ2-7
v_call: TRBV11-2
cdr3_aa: CASSWTGGSYEQYF

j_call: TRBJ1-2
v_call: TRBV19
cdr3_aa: CASNLRGPYGYTF

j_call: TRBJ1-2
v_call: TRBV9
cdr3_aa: CASSVARQGYYGYTF

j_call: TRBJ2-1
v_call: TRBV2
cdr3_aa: CASSVRRGSYNEQFF

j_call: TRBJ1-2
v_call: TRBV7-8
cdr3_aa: CASSLRSGIYGYTF

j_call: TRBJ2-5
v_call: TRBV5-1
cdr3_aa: CASSPRGGRGVQETQYF

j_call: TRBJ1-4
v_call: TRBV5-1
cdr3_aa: CASRPQSRSLEKLFF

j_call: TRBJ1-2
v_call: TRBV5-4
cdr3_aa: CASSPLFGQGRGYTF

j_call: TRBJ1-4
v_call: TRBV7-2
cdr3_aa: CASSSQGTNEKLFF

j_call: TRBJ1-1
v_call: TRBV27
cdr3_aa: CASSLGAAEAFF

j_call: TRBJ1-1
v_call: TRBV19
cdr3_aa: CASSPGPLKMNTEAFF

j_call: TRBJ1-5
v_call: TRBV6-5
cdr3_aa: CASRKGQSNQPQHF

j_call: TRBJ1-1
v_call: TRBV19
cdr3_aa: CASSVRTGVLNTEAFF

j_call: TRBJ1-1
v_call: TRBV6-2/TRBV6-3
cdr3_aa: CASSLLRTEAFF

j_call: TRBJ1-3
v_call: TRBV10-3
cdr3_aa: CAISPKNRGSGNTIYF

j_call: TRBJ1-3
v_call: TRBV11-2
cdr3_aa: CASSPSETGRVDTIYF

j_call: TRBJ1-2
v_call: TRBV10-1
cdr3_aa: CASSDRVDYGYTF

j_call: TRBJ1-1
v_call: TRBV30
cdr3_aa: CAWSVSRGTEAFF

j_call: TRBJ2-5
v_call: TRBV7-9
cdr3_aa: CASSLDSVKETQYF

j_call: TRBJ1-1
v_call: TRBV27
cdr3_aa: CASRLGGTGGMSAEAFF

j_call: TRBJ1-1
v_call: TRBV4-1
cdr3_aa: CASSQDSRTAAFF

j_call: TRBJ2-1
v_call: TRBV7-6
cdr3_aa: CASSLPREKAGGPHEQFF

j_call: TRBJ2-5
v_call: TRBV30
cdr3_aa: CAWRLAGGLRTQYF

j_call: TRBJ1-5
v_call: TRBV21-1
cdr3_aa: CASPSDDGWPQHF

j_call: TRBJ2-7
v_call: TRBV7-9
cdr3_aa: CASSPPLGAYEQYF

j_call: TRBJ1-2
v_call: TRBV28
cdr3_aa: CAIGGQGALGYTF

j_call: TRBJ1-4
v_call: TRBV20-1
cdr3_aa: CSAPSNEKLFF

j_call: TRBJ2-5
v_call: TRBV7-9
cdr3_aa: CASSLGGGEQETQYF

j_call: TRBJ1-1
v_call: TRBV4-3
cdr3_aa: CASSQVWGVGGTEAFF

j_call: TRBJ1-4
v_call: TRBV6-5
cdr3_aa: CAGRGTANEKLFF

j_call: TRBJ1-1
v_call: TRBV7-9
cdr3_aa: CASSLGNGQSAEAFF

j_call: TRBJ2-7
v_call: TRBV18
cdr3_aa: CASSPAYEQYF

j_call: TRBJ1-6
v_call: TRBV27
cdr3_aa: CASSLDRDRHNSPLHF

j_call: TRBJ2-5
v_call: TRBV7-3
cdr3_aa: CASSSTGTGVQETQYF

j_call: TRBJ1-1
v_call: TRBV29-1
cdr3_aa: CSVVFQDMMNTEAFF

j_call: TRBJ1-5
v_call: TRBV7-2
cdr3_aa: CASSLDGYSNQPQHF

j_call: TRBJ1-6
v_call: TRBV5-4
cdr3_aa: CASSQGRDRNNSPLHF

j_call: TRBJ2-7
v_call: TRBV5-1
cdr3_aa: CASSLVESSYEQYF

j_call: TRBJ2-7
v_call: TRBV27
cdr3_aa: CASSPALQAYEQYF

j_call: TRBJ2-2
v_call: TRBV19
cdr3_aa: CASSITVAGELFF

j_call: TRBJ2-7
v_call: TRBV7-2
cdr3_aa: CASSRPPGQAYEQYF

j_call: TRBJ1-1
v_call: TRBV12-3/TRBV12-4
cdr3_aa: CASSYSEGTEAFF

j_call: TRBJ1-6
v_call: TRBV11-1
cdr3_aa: CASSSNRDIGLGLHF

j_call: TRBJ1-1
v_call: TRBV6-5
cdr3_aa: CASQSNTEAFF

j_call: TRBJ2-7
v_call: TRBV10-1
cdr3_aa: CARRNRLAASYEQYF

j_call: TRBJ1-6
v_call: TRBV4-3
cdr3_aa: CASSQSDRVYNSPLHF

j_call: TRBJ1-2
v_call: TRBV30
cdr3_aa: CAWSVGGTGYGYTF

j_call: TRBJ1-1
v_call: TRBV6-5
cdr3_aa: CASSYYRQDTEAFF

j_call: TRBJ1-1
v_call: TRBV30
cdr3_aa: CAWSVRGQLEAFF

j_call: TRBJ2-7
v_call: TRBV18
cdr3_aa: CASSHSRDEQYF

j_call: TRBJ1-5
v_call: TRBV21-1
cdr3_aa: CASTPKDRSEWPQHF

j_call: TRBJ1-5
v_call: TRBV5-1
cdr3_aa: CASSTGDPNQPQHF